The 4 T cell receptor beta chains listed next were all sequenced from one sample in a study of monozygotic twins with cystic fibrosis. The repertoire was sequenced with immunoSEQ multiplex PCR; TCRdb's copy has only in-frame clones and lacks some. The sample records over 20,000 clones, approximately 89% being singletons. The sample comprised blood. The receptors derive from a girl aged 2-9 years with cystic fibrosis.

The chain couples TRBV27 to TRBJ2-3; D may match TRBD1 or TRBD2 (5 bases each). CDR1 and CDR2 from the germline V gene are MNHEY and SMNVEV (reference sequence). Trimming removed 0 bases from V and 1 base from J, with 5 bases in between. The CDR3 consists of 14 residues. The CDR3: CASSLSGGTDTQYF. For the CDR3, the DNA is TGTGCCAGCAGTTTATCGGGGGGCACAGATACGCAGTATTTT.

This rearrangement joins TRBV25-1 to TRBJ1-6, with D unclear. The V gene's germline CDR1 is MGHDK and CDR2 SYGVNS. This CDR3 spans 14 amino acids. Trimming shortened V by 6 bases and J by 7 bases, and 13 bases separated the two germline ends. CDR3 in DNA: TGTGCCAGCAGACCCGGACGGGGAAATTCACCCCTCCACTTT. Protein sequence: CASRPGRGNSPLHF.

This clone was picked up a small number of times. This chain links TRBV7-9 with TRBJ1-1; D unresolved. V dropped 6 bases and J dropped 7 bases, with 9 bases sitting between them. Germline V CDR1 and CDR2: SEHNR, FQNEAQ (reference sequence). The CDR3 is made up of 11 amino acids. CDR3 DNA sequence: TGTGCCAGCAGTTTGGACGGTGAAGCTTTCTTT. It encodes CASSLDGEAFF.

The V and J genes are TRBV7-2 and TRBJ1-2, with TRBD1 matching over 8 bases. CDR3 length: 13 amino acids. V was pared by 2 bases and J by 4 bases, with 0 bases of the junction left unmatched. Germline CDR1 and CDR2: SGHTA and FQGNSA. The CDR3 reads CASSLTGGYGYTF. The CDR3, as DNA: TGTGCCAGCAGCTTAACAGGGGGCTATGGCTACACCTTC. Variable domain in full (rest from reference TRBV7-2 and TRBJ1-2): GAGVSQSPSNKVTEKGKDVELRCDPISGHTALYWYRQSLGQGLEFLIYFQGNSAPDKSGLPSDRFSAERTGGSVSTLTIQRTQQEDSAVYLCASSLTGGYGYTFGSGTRLTVV.